This entry lists 20 T cell receptor beta chains sequenced from one sample in a study of cytomegalovirus exposure and HLA in healthy donors. PCR involved 60 Vbeta and 13 Jbeta primers. Sequenced by immunoSEQ multiplex PCR; TCRdb stores in-frame clones only, minus some. The sample records roughly 200,000 clones, approximately 85% being singletons. The specimen was PBMCs. The receptors come from a woman in her forties or fifties in good health and CMV-seronegative.

The chain combines TRBV9 with TRBJ2-7, with D possibly TRBD2 on 6 matching bases. V gave up 4 bases and J gave up 3 bases, with 17 bases separating them. The CDR3 totals 15 residues. CDR1 is SGDLS and CDR2 is YYNGEE in the germline V gene. The CDR3: CASSWGGAANYEQYF. In nucleotides, the CDR3 is TGTGCCAGCAGCTGGGGCGGGGCAGCCAACTACGAGCAGTACTTC.

The chain joins TRBV6-6 to TRBJ2-2; 11 bases line up with TRBD2. The germline V gene has CDR1 MNHNY and CDR2 SVGAGI (reference sequence). The CDR3 extends over 14 amino acids. J lost 5 bases, V lost 9 bases, and 5 bases had no gene match. The CDR3 spells CASKGTSGTGELFF. DNA of the CDR3: TGTGCCAGTAAAGGGACTAGCGGAACCGGGGAGCTGTTTTTT.

The J gene is TRBJ2-6, the V gene TRBV7-9; perhaps TRBD2 as D (5 bases). The CDR3 sequence is 16 residues long. Germline V gives CDR1 SEHNR, CDR2 FQNEAQ (reference sequence). Trimming took 5 bases from V and 2 from J, leaving 13 bases between them. The CDR3 loop reads CASSAIGEPGANVLTF. CDR3 DNA sequence: TGTGCCAGCAGCGCCATCGGGGAACCTGGGGCCAACGTCCTGACTTTC. The entire variable domain, with the rest obtained from reference TRBV7-9 and TRBJ2-6, is as follows: DTGVSQNPRHKITKRGQNVTFRCDPISEHNRLYWYRQTLGQGPEFLTYFQNEAQLEKSRLLSDRFSAERPKGSFSTLEIQRTEQGDSAMYLCASSAIGEPGANVLTFGAGSRLTVL.

This sequence joins TRBV28 and TRBJ1-1; TRBD1 is a possible D gene (6 bases). The CDR3 covers 14 residues. V was trimmed by 2 bases and J by 0 bases, leaving 7 bases between them. Germline CDR1 and CDR2: MDHEN and SYDVKM. This chain's CDR3 is CASSLQGMNTEAFF. The CDR3 bases are TGTGCCAGCAGTTTACAGGGGATGAACACTGAAGCTTTCTTT.

V usage is TRBV27 and J usage is TRBJ1-2; 8 nucleotides match TRBD1. Trimming removed 6 bases from V and 5 bases from J; junction bases left unmatched: 11. The germline CDR1 and CDR2 sequences are MNHEY and SMNVEV (reference sequence). The CDR3 runs to 15 residues. This CDR3 is CASRPLGQGYYGYTF. The CDR3, as DNA: TGTGCCAGCAGACCACTCGGACAGGGATATTATGGCTACACCTTC.

The chain combines TRBV27 with TRBJ1-3; D not resolved. The CDR3 runs 14 residues. Germline V gives CDR1 MNHEY, CDR2 SMNVEV (reference sequence). V lost 0 bases to trimming and J lost 0 bases, with 3 bases between them. In DNA form, the CDR3 reads TGTGCCAGCAGTTTATCATACTCTGGAAACACCATATATTTT. Translation gives CASSLSYSGNTIYF.

The chain links TRBV10-3 to TRBJ2-1, with D unclear. The CDR3 totals 16 residues. Per the germline V gene, CDR1 is ENHRY and CDR2 is SYGVKD. The V and J ends lost 2 bases and 7 bases respectively, with 18 bases between them. This CDR3 is CAISERSPETVNEQFF. CDR3 nucleotide sequence: TGTGCCATCAGTGAGCGGAGTCCAGAAACTGTTAATGAGCAGTTCTTC.

The chain has TRBV6-4 and TRBJ2-3, with 12 bases aligning to TRBD2. V trimming: 2 bases; J trimming: 6 bases; junction bases outside the gene matches: 3. The CDR3 consists of 15 residues. CDR1 and CDR2 (germline): MRHNA, SNTAGT. The CDR3 is CASSDTSGRSDTQYF. The CDR3 bases are TGTGCCAGCAGTGACACTAGCGGGAGGAGCGATACGCAGTATTTT.

This clone was counted a single time. The genes are TRBV6-5 and TRBJ2-7, with TRBD2 as a possible D gene (5 bases). V was clipped by 0 bases and J by 5 bases, with 8 bases between them. Germline CDR1 reads MNHEY; CDR2 reads SVGAGI. The CDR3 spans 13 residues. The CDR3 region has the DNA TGTGCCAGCAGTTACTCGAGGGCCCACGAGCAGTACTTC. Translation gives CASSYSRAHEQYF.

The V gene is TRBV20-1, the J gene TRBJ2-3; D unclear. Looked up from germline, CDR1 is DFQATT and CDR2 is SNEGSKA (reference sequence). The CDR3 has 11 amino acids. Trimming stripped 5 bases from V and 6 bases from J, with 9 bases between. CDR3 bases: TGCAGTGCTCCCGACTGGGATACGCAGTATTTT. This translates into CSAPDWDTQYF.

The rearrangement joins TRBV4-1 to TRBJ1-3; D is undetermined. The CDR3 length is 15 residues. Trimming removed 0 bases from V and 4 bases from J, with 10 bases in between. The V gene's germline CDR1 is MGHRA and CDR2 YSYEKL. CDR3 nucleotides: TGCGCCAGCAGCCAAGAATGGACTGTGGGAAACACCATATATTTT. This translates into CASSQEWTVGNTIYF.

V is TRBV7-2 and J is TRBJ2-7; 8 bases agree with TRBD2. J gave up 2 bases and V 5 bases, and 5 bases lay outside the gene matches. Germline V gene data show CDR1 as SGHTA and CDR2 as FQGNSA. The CDR3 is made up of 14 amino acids. CDR3 bases: TGTGCCAGCAGCCCCGGGGGGGGTCCCTACGAGCAGTACTTC. Its translation: CASSPGGGPYEQYF. Looking up the rest from reference TRBV7-2 and TRBJ2-7 gives the full variable domain: GAGVSQSPSNKVTEKGKDVELRCDPISGHTALYWYRQSLGQGLEFLIYFQGNSAPDKSGLPSDRFSAERTGGSVSTLTIQRTQQEDSAVYLCASSPGGGPYEQYFGPGTRLTVT.

The chain combines TRBV5-1 with TRBJ2-2; 7 positions match TRBD1. J lost 5 bases, V lost 5 bases, and 9 bases had no gene match. The CDR3 has 15 residues. CDR1 is SGHRS and CDR2 is YFSETQ in the germline V gene. CDR3 region: CASSMRGRRTGELFF. The CDR3 DNA reads TGCGCCAGCAGTATGAGGGGGCGTAGGACCGGGGAGCTGTTTTTT.

CDR3 loop: CASTRGQGADTQYF. The CDR3 DNA reads TGTGCCAGCACCCGAGGACAGGGTGCAGATACGCAGTATTTT. The gene calls are TRBV7-9 and TRBJ2-3, with TRBD1 identical over 8 bases. V lost 7 bases, J lost 4 bases, and 7 bases stayed unmatched. The germline gives CDR1 SEHNR, CDR2 FQNEAQ (reference sequence). The CDR3 has 14 residues.

This clone has just a few counts. The chain uses TRBV9 and TRBJ2-1; tentatively, D is TRBD1 (5 bases). Trimming pared 3 bases from V and 0 bases from J, leaving 13 bases between. Germline V gene lookup returns CDR1 SGDLS and CDR2 YYNGEE. The CDR3 spans 16 residues. The CDR3 reads CASSAQGGGSYNEQFF. Here the CDR3 DNA reads TGTGCCAGCAGCGCGCAGGGTGGCGGCTCCTACAATGAGCAGTTCTTC.

The V gene is TRBV2, the J gene TRBJ2-1; unclear D gene. The germline V and J ends were trimmed by 2 bases and 0 bases, with 8 bases remaining between them. The CDR3 is 15 residues long. Germline CDR1 is SNHLY and CDR2 is FYNNEI. The CDR3 DNA follows: TGTGCCAGCAGTGAACAGCGCAGCTCCTACAATGAGCAGTTCTTC. Amino acid sequence: CASSEQRSSYNEQFF.

V usage is TRBV30 and J usage is TRBJ2-1; the D is unclear. The V end was cut by 2 bases, the J end by 0 bases, with 17 bases between. Germline V lookup: CDR1 GTSNPN, CDR2 SVGIG (reference sequence). CDR3 length: 17 amino acids. CDR3 sequence (DNA): TGTGCCTGGAGTACCTCCCGAGCGTCCCGCTCCTACAATGAGCAGTTCTTC. Protein sequence: CAWSTSRASRSYNEQFF. The variable domain in full, completed from reference TRBV30 and TRBJ2-1, reads SQTIHQWPATLVQPVGSPLSLECTVEGTSNPNLYWYRQAAGRGLQLLFYSVGIGQISSEVPQNLSASRPQDRQFILSSKKLLLSDSGFYLCAWSTSRASRSYNEQFFGPGTRLTVL.

The chain has TRBV30 and TRBJ2-1, with TRBD2 matching over 7 bases. This CDR3 contains 14 residues. Germline CDR1 and CDR2: GTSNPN and SVGIG (reference sequence). V lost 4 bases to trimming and J lost 9 bases; unmatched junction nucleotides: 12. This CDR3 reads CAWNPAGRGSEQFF. DNA for the CDR3: TGTGCCTGGAACCCGGCAGGGAGGGGTAGTGAGCAGTTCTTC.

V and J are TRBV11-2 and TRBJ2-5, with D perhaps matching TRBD1 (6 bases). Trimming removed 7 bases from V and 5 bases from J, with 17 bases in between. This CDR3 comprises 14 residues. The germline V gene has CDR1 SGHAT and CDR2 FQNNGV. CDR3 nucleotides: TGTGCCAGCAACCACTACAGGGTGGCGGAGACCCAGTACTTC. It encodes CASNHYRVAETQYF. Supplemented by reference TRBV11-2 and TRBJ2-5, the full variable domain reads EAGVAQSPRYKIIEKRQSVAFWCNPISGHATLYWYQQILGQGPKLLIQFQNNGVVDDSQLPKDRFSAERLKGVDSTLKIQPAKLEDSAVYLCASNHYRVAETQYFGPGTRLLVL.

This chain connects TRBV2 to TRBJ2-2, with 10 bases matching TRBD2. This CDR3 spans 15 amino acids. Trimming took 8 bases from V and 5 from J; bases not matched to a gene: 8. CDR1 and CDR2 (germline): SNHLY, FYNNEI. The CDR3 coding sequence is TGTGCCAGCGTAAGCGGGAGGGCCAATACCGGGGAGCTGTTTTTT. This sequence encodes CASVSGRANTGELFF.